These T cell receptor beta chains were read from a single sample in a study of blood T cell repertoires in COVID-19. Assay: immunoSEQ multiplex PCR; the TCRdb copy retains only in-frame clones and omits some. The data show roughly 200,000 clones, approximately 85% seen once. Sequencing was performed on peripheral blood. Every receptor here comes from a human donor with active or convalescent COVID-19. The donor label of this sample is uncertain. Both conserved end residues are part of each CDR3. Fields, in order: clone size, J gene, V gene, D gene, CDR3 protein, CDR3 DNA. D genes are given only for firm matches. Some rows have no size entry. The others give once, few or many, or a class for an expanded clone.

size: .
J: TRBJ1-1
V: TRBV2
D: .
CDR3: CASMGIRGFGAAFF
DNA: TGTGCCAGCATGGGGATTCGGGGATTTGGCGCAGCTTTCTTT

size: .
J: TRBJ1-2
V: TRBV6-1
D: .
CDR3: CASSEDGWRDDEIYGYTF
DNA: TGTGCCAGCAGTGAAGACGGGTGGCGAGACGATGAAATCTATGGCTACACCTTC

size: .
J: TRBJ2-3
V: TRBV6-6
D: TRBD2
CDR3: CASSYPGGGADTQYF
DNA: TGTGCCAGCAGTTACCCCGGGGGGGGTGCAGATACGCAGTATTTT

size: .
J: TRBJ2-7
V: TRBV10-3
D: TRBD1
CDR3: CAISLEDRSEQYF
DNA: TGTGCCATCAGCCTAGAGGACAGGTCCGAGCAGTACTTC

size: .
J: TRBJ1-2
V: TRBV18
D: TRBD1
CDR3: CASSLGQGRGYTF
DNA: TGTGCCAGCTCACTCGGACAGGGTCGCGGCTACACCTTC

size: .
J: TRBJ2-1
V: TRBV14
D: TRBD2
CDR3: CASSQTINGGDEQFF
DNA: TGTGCCAGCAGCCAAACGATCAACGGGGGGGATGAGCAGTTCTTC

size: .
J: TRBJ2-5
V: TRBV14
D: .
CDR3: CASSQELGGGAEETQYF
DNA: TGTGCCAGCAGCCAAGAACTAGGTGGGGGCGCGGAAGAGACCCAGTACTTC

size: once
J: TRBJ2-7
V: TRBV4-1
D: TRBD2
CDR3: CASSQTSGRAYEQYF
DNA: TGCGCCAGCAGCCAGACTAGCGGGAGGGCCTACGAGCAGTACTTC

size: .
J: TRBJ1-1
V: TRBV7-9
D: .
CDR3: CASSLALGVITEAFF
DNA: TGTGCCAGCAGCTTAGCGCTCGGAGTAATCACTGAAGCTTTCTTT

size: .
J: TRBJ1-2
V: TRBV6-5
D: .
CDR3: CAIKDRSDGGYTF
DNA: TGTGCCATCAAAGACAGGTCGGACGGTGGCTACACCTTC

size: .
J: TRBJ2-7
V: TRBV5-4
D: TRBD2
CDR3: CASSLARTSGGYEQYF
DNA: TGTGCCAGCAGCTTGGCACGGACTAGCGGGGGCTACGAGCAGTACTTC

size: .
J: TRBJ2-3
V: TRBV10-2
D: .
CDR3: CASSDPILLTDTQYF
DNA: TGCGCCAGCAGTGATCCTATCCTACTCACAGATACGCAGTATTTT

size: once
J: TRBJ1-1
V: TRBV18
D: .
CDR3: CASSPTEPGTEAFF
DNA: TGTGCCAGCTCACCGACAGAGCCCGGGACTGAAGCTTTCTTT

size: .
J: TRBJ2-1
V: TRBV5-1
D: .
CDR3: CASSLSPREPDNEQFF
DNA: TGCGCCAGCAGCTTGAGTCCACGGGAGCCTGACAATGAGCAGTTCTTC

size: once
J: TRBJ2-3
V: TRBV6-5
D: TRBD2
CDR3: CASSSLAPGWDTQYF
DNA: TGTGCCAGCAGTTCACTAGCGCCGGGTTGGGATACGCAGTATTTT

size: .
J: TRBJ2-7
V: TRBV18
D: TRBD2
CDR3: CASQTAGAQYEQYF
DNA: TGTGCCAGCCAAACGGCGGGAGCGCAATACGAGCAGTACTTC

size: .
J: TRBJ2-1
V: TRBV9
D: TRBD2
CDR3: CASSVGPFGFAGAYNEQFF
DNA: TGTGCCAGCAGCGTAGGCCCCTTCGGTTTTGCGGGGGCCTACAATGAGCAGTTCTTC

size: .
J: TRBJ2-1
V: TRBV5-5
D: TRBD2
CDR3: CASSFAGGSNGNEQFF
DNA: TGTGCCAGCAGCTTCGCGGGAGGGTCCAATGGCAATGAGCAGTTCTTC

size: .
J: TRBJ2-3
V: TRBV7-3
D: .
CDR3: CASSLPFTDTQYF
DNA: TGTGCCAGCAGCCTTCCTTTTACAGATACGCAGTATTTT

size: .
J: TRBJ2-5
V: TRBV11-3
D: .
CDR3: CASSFGSVRETQYF
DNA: TGTGCCAGCAGCTTCGGTAGCGTTAGAGAGACCCAGTACTTC

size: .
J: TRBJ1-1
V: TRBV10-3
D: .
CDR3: CAITSSYQGVGSEAFF
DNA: TGTGCCATCACTTCTTCATATCAGGGCGTGGGATCTGAAGCTTTCTTT

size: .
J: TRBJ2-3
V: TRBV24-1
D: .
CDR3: CATSRSEIATDTQYF
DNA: TGTGCCACCAGTCGCTCGGAGATAGCCACAGATACGCAGTATTTT

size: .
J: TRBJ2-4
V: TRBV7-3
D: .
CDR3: CASSAPTDNISAKNIQYF
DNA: TGTGCCAGCAGCGCCCCCACAGATAATATCTCAGCCAAAAACATTCAGTACTTC

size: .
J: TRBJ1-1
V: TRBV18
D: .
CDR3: CASSPQQIMNTEAFF
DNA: TGTGCCAGCTCACCCCAACAGATTATGAACACTGAAGCTTTCTTT

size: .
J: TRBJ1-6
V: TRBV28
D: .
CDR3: CASRESSYNSPLHF
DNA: TGTGCCAGCAGGGAGAGCTCCTATAATTCACCCCTCCACTTT

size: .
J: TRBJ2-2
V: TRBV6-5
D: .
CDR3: CASGRGGANTGELFF
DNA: TGTGCCAGCGGTAGGGGGGGGGCGAACACCGGGGAGCTGTTTTTT

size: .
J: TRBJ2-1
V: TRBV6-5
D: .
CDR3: CASSGRLATYNEQFF
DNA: TGTGCCAGCAGCGGGAGATTGGCGACCTACAATGAGCAGTTCTTC

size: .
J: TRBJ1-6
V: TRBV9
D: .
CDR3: CASSVAPGTTSPLHF
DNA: TGTGCCAGCAGCGTAGCCCCGGGAACAACTTCACCCCTCCACTTT

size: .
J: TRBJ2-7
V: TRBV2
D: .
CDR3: CASSVGAAYEQYF
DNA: TGTGCCAGCAGTGTTGGGGCAGCCTACGAGCAGTACTTC

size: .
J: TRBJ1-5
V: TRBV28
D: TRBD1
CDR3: CASSGGTVVNQPQHF
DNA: TGTGCCAGCAGTGGGGGGACAGTTGTAAATCAGCCCCAGCATTTT

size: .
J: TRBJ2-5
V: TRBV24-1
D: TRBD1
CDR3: CATSDRAYQETQYF
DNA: TGTGCCACTTCAGACAGGGCCTACCAAGAGACCCAGTACTTC

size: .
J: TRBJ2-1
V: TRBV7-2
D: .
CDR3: CASSLESGGPLYNEQFF
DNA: TGTGCCAGCAGCTTAGAATCCGGGGGACCCCTTTACAATGAGCAGTTCTTC

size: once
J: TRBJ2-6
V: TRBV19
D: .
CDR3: CATQPGQGGTGANVLTF
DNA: TGTGCCACCCAGCCCGGACAGGGAGGGACTGGGGCCAACGTCCTGACTTTC

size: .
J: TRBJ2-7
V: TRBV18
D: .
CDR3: CASSRDRGAEQYF
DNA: TGTGCCAGCTCGCGGGACAGAGGGGCCGAGCAGTACTTC

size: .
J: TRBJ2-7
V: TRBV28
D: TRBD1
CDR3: CASSPLGTGSYEQYF
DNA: TGTGCCAGCAGTCCTCTCGGGACAGGGTCCTACGAGCAGTACTTC

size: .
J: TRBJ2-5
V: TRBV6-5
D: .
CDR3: CASSYSVSGQETQYF
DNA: TGTGCCAGCAGTTACTCGGTCTCGGGCCAAGAGACCCAGTACTTC

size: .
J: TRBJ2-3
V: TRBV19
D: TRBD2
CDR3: CASTPAGLAGADTQYF
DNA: TGTGCCAGTACCCCGGCAGGACTAGCGGGAGCTGATACGCAGTATTTT

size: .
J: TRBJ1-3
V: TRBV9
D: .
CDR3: CASSVRGSGGNTIYF
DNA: TGTGCCAGCAGCGTAAGGGGTTCAGGGGGAAACACCATATATTTT

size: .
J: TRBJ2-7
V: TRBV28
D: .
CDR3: CASSGLKEYF
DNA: TGTGCCAGCAGTGGACTGAAGGAGTACTTC

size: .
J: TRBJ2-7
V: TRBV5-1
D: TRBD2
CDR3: CASSLIGLAYEQYF
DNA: TGCGCCAGCAGCTTGATTGGACTAGCCTACGAGCAGTACTTC

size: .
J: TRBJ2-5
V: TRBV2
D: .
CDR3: CASGMGYRVQETQYF
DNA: TGTGCCAGCGGAATGGGATACAGGGTTCAAGAGACCCAGTACTTC

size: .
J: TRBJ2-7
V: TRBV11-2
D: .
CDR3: CASSPGLPIYEQYF
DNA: TGTGCCAGCAGCCCGGGACTCCCCATTTACGAGCAGTACTTC

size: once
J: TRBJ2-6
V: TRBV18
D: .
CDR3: CASSSGQSGANVLTF
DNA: TGTGCCAGCTCATCAGGACAGTCTGGGGCCAACGTCCTGACTTTC

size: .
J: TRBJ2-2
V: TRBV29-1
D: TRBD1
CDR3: CSVGPGTGGTGELFF
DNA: TGCAGCGTTGGCCCGGGGACAGGGGGCACCGGGGAGCTGTTTTTT

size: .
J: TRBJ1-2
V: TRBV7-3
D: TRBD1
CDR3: CASSTPGQQIYGYTF
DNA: TGTGCCAGCAGTACCCCGGGACAGCAAATATATGGCTACACCTTC

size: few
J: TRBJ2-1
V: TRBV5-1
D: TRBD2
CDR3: CASSLPPLAGGDNEQFF
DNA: TGCGCCAGCAGCTTGCCCCCACTAGCGGGAGGGGACAATGAGCAGTTCTTC